Listed below are T cell receptor beta chains from one sample, sequenced in a study of shared clonotypes between healthy human individuals. Profiled with immunoSEQ multiplex PCR; TCRdb holds only in-frame clones, not every one. This table holds about a million clones, about 77% found once. Source material: memory CD4+ T cells sorted from blood. The receptor set was obtained from a man between 18 and 29 years old in good health. CDR3s include the opening cysteine and the closing phenylalanine or tryptophan. Fields, in order: CDR3 protein, CDR3 DNA, V gene, clone size, J gene, D gene. A D gene is named only where the DNA matches it firmly. Expanded clones are given a class, and other clones once, few, many or no size at all.

cdr3_aa: CATPGFRQPQHF
cdr3_nt: TGTGCCACCCCAGGGTTTCGTCAGCCCCAGCATTTT
v_call: TRBV12-1
clone_size: NA
j_call: TRBJ1-5
d_call: NA

cdr3_aa: CASTITVNQPQHF
cdr3_nt: TGTGCCAGCACCATAACAGTCAATCAGCCCCAGCATTTT
v_call: TRBV2
clone_size: NA
j_call: TRBJ1-5
d_call: NA

cdr3_aa: CASSLAGPRDYEQYF
cdr3_nt: TGTGCCAGCAGCTTGGCAGGGCCGCGGGACTACGAGCAGTACTTC
v_call: TRBV5-6
clone_size: NA
j_call: TRBJ2-7
d_call: NA

cdr3_aa: CASSTGTDYEQYF
cdr3_nt: TGTGCCAGCAGTACGGGGACAGACTACGAGCAGTACTTC
v_call: TRBV6-1
clone_size: once
j_call: TRBJ2-7
d_call: TRBD1

cdr3_aa: CASSPTGGHEQYF
cdr3_nt: TGTGCCAGCTCACCGACAGGGGGCCACGAGCAGTACTTC
v_call: TRBV18
clone_size: NA
j_call: TRBJ2-7
d_call: TRBD1

cdr3_aa: CASSERAGRVDTF
cdr3_nt: TGTGCCAGCAGTGAAAGGGCAGGGAGAGTAGACACCTTC
v_call: TRBV2
clone_size: NA
j_call: TRBJ1-2
d_call: NA

cdr3_aa: CASSAGTHQETQYF
cdr3_nt: TGTGCCAGCAGCGCCGGGACGCACCAAGAGACCCAGTACTTC
v_call: TRBV9
clone_size: NA
j_call: TRBJ2-5
d_call: NA

cdr3_aa: CASSVLGGRATHNEQFF
cdr3_nt: TGTGCCAGCAGTGTCCTTGGCGGGAGGGCCACCCACAATGAGCAGTTCTTC
v_call: TRBV2
clone_size: NA
j_call: TRBJ2-1
d_call: TRBD2

cdr3_aa: CASSIGWTSYNEQFF
cdr3_nt: TGTGCCAGTAGTATAGGGTGGACCTCCTACAATGAGCAGTTCTTC
v_call: TRBV19
clone_size: few
j_call: TRBJ2-1
d_call: NA

cdr3_aa: CASSVGTNYGYTF
cdr3_nt: TGTGCCAGCAGCGTTGGGACGAACTATGGCTACACCTTC
v_call: TRBV7-9
clone_size: NA
j_call: TRBJ1-2
d_call: NA

cdr3_aa: CALVAGGSYYEQYF
cdr3_nt: TGTGCCCTCGTCGCGGGGGGATCTTACTACGAGCAGTACTTC
v_call: TRBV7-2
clone_size: NA
j_call: TRBJ2-7
d_call: TRBD2

cdr3_aa: CASSYSRDSNQPQHF
cdr3_nt: TGTGCCAGCAGTTACTCAAGGGACAGCAATCAGCCCCAGCATTTT
v_call: TRBV6-6
clone_size: NA
j_call: TRBJ1-5
d_call: NA

cdr3_aa: CASGRDISSYEQYF
cdr3_nt: TGTGCCAGCGGCCGGGACATTTCCTCCTACGAGCAGTACTTC
v_call: TRBV7-8
clone_size: NA
j_call: TRBJ2-7
d_call: NA

cdr3_aa: CASSRGTGPYEQYF
cdr3_nt: TGTGCCAGCAGCCGAGGGACGGGACCCTACGAGCAGTACTTC
v_call: TRBV7-2
clone_size: NA
j_call: TRBJ2-7
d_call: NA

cdr3_aa: CASSTPMAAGSEAFF
cdr3_nt: TGTGCCAGCAGCACCCCAATGGCGGCAGGTTCTGAGGCTTTCTTT
v_call: TRBV28
clone_size: NA
j_call: TRBJ1-1
d_call: NA

cdr3_aa: CASSFRTGNTEAFF
cdr3_nt: TGTGCCAGCAGTTTCCGGACAGGGAACACTGAAGCTTTCTTT
v_call: TRBV27
clone_size: NA
j_call: TRBJ1-1
d_call: TRBD1

cdr3_aa: CASSTGQGATGELFF
cdr3_nt: TGCGCCAGCAGCACCGGACAGGGGGCGACCGGGGAGCTGTTTTTT
v_call: TRBV5-1
clone_size: NA
j_call: TRBJ2-2
d_call: TRBD1

cdr3_aa: CASKRGWEQYF
cdr3_nt: TGTGCCAGCAAACGGGGTTGGGAGCAGTACTTC
v_call: TRBV2
clone_size: NA
j_call: TRBJ2-7
d_call: NA

cdr3_aa: CASKGLALLNEQFF
cdr3_nt: TGTGCCAGCAAGGGACTAGCGCTTCTTAATGAGCAGTTCTTC
v_call: TRBV2
clone_size: NA
j_call: TRBJ2-1
d_call: TRBD2

cdr3_aa: CASSLNQGDSPLHF
cdr3_nt: TGTGCCAGCAGCTTGAACCAGGGTGATTCACCCCTCCACTTT
v_call: TRBV7-9
clone_size: NA
j_call: TRBJ1-6
d_call: NA

cdr3_aa: CASSRQGGNTEAFF
cdr3_nt: TGTGCCAGCTCTCGACAGGGCGGCAACACTGAAGCTTTCTTT
v_call: TRBV18
clone_size: NA
j_call: TRBJ1-1
d_call: TRBD1

cdr3_aa: CASSLAGTTGTDTQYF
cdr3_nt: TGTGCCAGCAGCTTGGCTGGGACTACGGGTACAGATACGCAGTATTTT
v_call: TRBV5-4
clone_size: NA
j_call: TRBJ2-3
d_call: TRBD2

cdr3_aa: CASSLPGGYGYTF
cdr3_nt: TGTGCCAGCAGCTTACCGGGAGGCTATGGCTACACCTTC
v_call: TRBV6-1
clone_size: NA
j_call: TRBJ1-2
d_call: NA

cdr3_aa: CASSSGLAGSTDTQYF
cdr3_nt: TGTGCCAGCAGCTCGGGACTAGCGGGGAGCACAGATACGCAGTATTTT
v_call: TRBV7-6
clone_size: many
j_call: TRBJ2-3
d_call: TRBD2

cdr3_aa: CASSLSTGELGYTF
cdr3_nt: TGTGCCAGCAGTCTATCGACAGGGGAGCTTGGCTACACCTTC
v_call: TRBV7-9
clone_size: NA
j_call: TRBJ1-2
d_call: TRBD1

cdr3_aa: CASSSGPSQETQYF
cdr3_nt: TGTGCCAGCAGTTCCGGGCCCTCCCAAGAGACCCAGTACTTC
v_call: TRBV5-6
clone_size: NA
j_call: TRBJ2-5
d_call: NA

cdr3_aa: CASSPNAGETGNTIYF
cdr3_nt: TGTGCCAGCTCACCGAACGCAGGGGAAACTGGAAACACCATATATTTT
v_call: TRBV18
clone_size: NA
j_call: TRBJ1-3
d_call: NA

cdr3_aa: CAWSVPGHVLNSPLHF
cdr3_nt: TGTGCCTGGAGTGTTCCGGGACACGTTTTGAATTCACCCCTCCACTTT
v_call: TRBV30
clone_size: NA
j_call: TRBJ1-6
d_call: NA

cdr3_aa: CASSELDEQYF
cdr3_nt: TGCGCCAGCAGTGAGTTAGATGAGCAGTACTTC
v_call: TRBV10-2
clone_size: few
j_call: TRBJ2-7
d_call: NA

cdr3_aa: CASSWTSGSENEQFF
cdr3_nt: TGTGCCAGCAGCTGGACTAGCGGGAGTGAAAATGAGCAGTTCTTC
v_call: TRBV7-2
clone_size: NA
j_call: TRBJ2-1
d_call: TRBD2

cdr3_aa: CASKDWRGEQETQYF
cdr3_nt: TGTGCCAGCAAGGACTGGCGGGGGGAGCAAGAGACCCAGTACTTC
v_call: TRBV6-1
clone_size: NA
j_call: TRBJ2-5
d_call: TRBD2

cdr3_aa: CASSLVREQYF
cdr3_nt: TGTGCCAGCAGTTTAGTCAGAGAGCAGTACTTC
v_call: TRBV28
clone_size: NA
j_call: TRBJ2-7
d_call: NA